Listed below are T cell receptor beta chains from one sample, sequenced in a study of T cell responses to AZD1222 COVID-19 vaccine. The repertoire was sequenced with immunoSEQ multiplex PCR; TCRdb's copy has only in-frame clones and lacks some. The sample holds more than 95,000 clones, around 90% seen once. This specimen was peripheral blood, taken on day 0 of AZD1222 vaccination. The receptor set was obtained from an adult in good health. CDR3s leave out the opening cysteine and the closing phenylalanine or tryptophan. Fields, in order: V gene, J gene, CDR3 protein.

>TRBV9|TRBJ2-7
ASSVGVGSGRSYEQY
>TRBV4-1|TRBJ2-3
ASSQADRGITDTQY
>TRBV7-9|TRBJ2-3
ASSLSGGTDTQY
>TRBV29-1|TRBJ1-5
SVARGLAQPQH
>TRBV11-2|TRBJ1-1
ASSWTTQVNTEAF
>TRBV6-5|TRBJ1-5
ASSYSGNNQPQH
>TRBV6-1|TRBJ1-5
ASSDDRGSGQPQH
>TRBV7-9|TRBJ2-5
ASSLGGEETQY
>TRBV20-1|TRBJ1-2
SASRQEGYGYT
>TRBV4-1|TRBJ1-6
ASSPTGGRGYSPLH
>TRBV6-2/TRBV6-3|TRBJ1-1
ASSYLPEAANTEAF
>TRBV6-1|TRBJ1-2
ASSEDGYGYT
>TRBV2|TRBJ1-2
ASSEAGTEALYGYT
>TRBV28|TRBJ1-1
ASMRDANTEAF
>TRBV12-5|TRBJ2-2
ASGLVRSRRTTGELF
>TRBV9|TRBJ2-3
ASSVRLAGEEDTQY
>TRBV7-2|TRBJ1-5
ASSPHGAGKVQPQH
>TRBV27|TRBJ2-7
ASSSGHYEQY
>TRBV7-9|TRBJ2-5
ASSFVGLPGETQY
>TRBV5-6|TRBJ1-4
ASSLGGLNEKLF
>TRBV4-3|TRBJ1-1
ASSQVLYVGGTDRDTEAF
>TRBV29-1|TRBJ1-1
SVARENTEAF
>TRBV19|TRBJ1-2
ASSTGTGNTNYGYT
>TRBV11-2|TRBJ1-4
ASSPQGGLARELF
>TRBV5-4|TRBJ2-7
ASSSPDGSYEQY
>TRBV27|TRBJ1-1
ASSQGDFMNTEAF
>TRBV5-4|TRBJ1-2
ASSFWGGYGYT
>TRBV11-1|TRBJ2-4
ASSPPDRAKNIQY
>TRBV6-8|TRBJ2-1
ASSWQDNEQF
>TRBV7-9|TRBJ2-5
ASSWGDETQY
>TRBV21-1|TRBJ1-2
ASMLRQGRNYGYT
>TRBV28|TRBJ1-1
AIQLRGTEAF
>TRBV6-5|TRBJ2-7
ASSYSSSWGEQY
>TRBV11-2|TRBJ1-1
ASSLGTEAF
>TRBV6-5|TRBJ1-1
AASQMNTEAF
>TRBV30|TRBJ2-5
AWSLQGETQY
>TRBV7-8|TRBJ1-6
ASSLPGLSSYNSPLH
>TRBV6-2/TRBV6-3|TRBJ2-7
ASNPTGFHEQY
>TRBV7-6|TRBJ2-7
ASSLTEGNYEQY
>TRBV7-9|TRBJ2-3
ASSLVAGGADTQY
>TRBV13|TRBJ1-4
ASSLPDREGEKLF
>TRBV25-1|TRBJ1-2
ASSRQGDYGYT
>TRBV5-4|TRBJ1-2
ASTETVKGNGYT
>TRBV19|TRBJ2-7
ASTWGNEREQY